This passage covers 15 T cell receptor beta chains from one sample sequenced in a study of blood T cell repertoires in COVID-19. TCRdb keeps only in-frame clones here, not all; method: immunoSEQ multiplex PCR. The table lists about 440,000 clones, 87% of them singletons. Sequencing was carried out using PBMCs or T cells enriched from blood (not recorded which). These receptors were collected from a young woman with acute COVID-19.

This chain joins TRBV25-1 and TRBJ1-1; 8 bases fit TRBD1. V shed 5 bases and J 1 base; nucleotides not matched to a gene: 6. Germline lookup yields CDR1 MGHDK and CDR2 SYGVNS. This CDR3 spans 15 amino acids. The CDR3 DNA follows: TGTGCCAGCAGTCTGGGGACAGGTCAGAACACTGAAGCTTTCTTT. Encoded protein: CASSLGTGQNTEAFF.

V is TRBV30 and J is TRBJ2-7, with 11 nucleotides matching TRBD2. Germline CDR1 reads GTSNPN; CDR2 reads SVGIG (reference sequence). The CDR3 runs to 13 residues. V lost 3 bases to trimming and J lost 6 bases; unmatched junction nucleotides: 4. CDR3 sequence: CAWSLGLAGEQYF. The CDR3 nucleotides read TGTGCCTGGAGCCTTGGACTAGCGGGCGAGCAGTACTTC.

V usage is TRBV9 and J usage is TRBJ2-1, with 9 bases fitting TRBD2. This CDR3 is 15 amino acids long. Per the germline V gene, CDR1 is SGDLS and CDR2 is YYNGEE. V lost 4 bases, J lost 3 bases, and 5 bases stayed unmatched. CDR3 bases: TGTGCCAGCAGCTATACTAGCGGGCACTACAATGAGCAGTTCTTC. Encoded protein: CASSYTSGHYNEQFF.

The chain combines TRBV2 with TRBJ1-5, with 8 positions matching TRBD1. The CDR3 runs 14 residues. Germline V gene lookup returns CDR1 SNHLY and CDR2 FYNNEI. J gave up 1 base and V 5 bases, and 1 base lay outside the gene matches. The CDR3 DNA reads as TGTGCCAGCAGTAACAGGGGGAGCAATCAGCCCCAGCATTTT. It translates to CASSNRGSNQPQHF.

Here the CDR3 DNA reads TGTGCCAGCAGTTACCCCGAGTCCTACGAGCAGTACTTC. This codes for CASSYPESYEQYF. The chain joins TRBV6-5 to TRBJ2-7; D gene ambiguous. V was cut by 2 bases and J by 1 base, with 6 bases left in between. The CDR3 has 13 amino acids. Germline V CDR1 and CDR2: MNHEY, SVGAGI.

This clone was recorded a few times. The chain is built from TRBV7-3 and TRBJ1-1, with 7 bases that match TRBD1. The germline CDR1 and CDR2 sequences are SGHTA and FQGTGA. The trim removed 1 base at V and 4 bases at J, leaving 12 bases unmatched. This CDR3 contains 17 residues. The CDR3 DNA sequence: TGTGCCAGCAGCTTAAGAAGACAGGGATCCCTAGGCACTGAAGCTTTCTTT. It is translated as CASSLRRQGSLGTEAFF.

The chain employs TRBV19 and TRBJ2-5; D is undetermined. The germline V gene has CDR1 LNHDA and CDR2 SQIVND (reference sequence). This CDR3 contains 13 residues. V was shortened by 4 bases and J by 2 bases, with 8 bases between the two germline ends. DNA of the CDR3: TGTGCCAGTAGTAGTAACAGACAAGAGACCCAGTACTTC. Its translation is CASSSNRQETQYF.

The CDR3 nucleotides are TGTGCCAGTAGGCCAGGACAGGGCCCATATGGCTACACCTTC. This codes for CASRPGQGPYGYTF. This chain joins TRBV19 and TRBJ1-2, with 8 bases identical to TRBD1. This CDR3 spans 14 amino acids. Trimming cost V 6 bases and J 5 bases; bases outside gene matches: 8. Germline-derived CDR1 and CDR2 are LNHDA and SQIVND (reference sequence).

The CDR3 loop reads CAISEAIGQGPRELFF. CDR3 in DNA: TGTGCCATCAGTGAGGCCATTGGACAGGGGCCGAGAGAGCTGTTTTTT. The V and J genes are TRBV10-3 and TRBJ2-2; 9 nucleotides match TRBD1. The CDR3 is 16 amino acids. In germline, CDR1 is ENHRY, CDR2 SYGVKD. V lost 2 bases and J lost 11; bases outside the gene matches: 12.

This chain uses TRBV5-4 with TRBJ2-3; 11 nucleotides align to TRBD2. This CDR3 region has 14 residues. CDR1 SGHNT and CDR2 YYREEE come from the germline V gene (reference sequence). J lost 6 bases, V lost 3 bases, and 3 bases had no gene match. The CDR3 nucleotides are TGTGCCAGCAGCTCTAGCGGGGGGTACGATACGCAGTATTTT. As protein: CASSSSGGYDTQYF. The full variable domain, its missing parts supplied by reference TRBV5-4 and TRBJ2-3, is ETGVTQSPTHLIKTRGQQVTLRCSSQSGHNTVSWYQQALGQGPQFIFQYYREEENGRGNFPPRFSGLQFPNYSSELNVNALELDDSALYLCASSSSGGYDTQYFGPGTRLTVL.

About this clone: No DNA is shown, since the ends of the CDR3 on it are uncertain; the CDR3 is the one TCRdb lists. This chain joins TRBV12-3 or TRBV12-4 and TRBJ2-7; TRBD2, the D gene given by the table, was not confirmed from the DNA. The CDR3 is 13 residues long, counting both termini. The CDR3 reads CASSSSGTYEQYF.

The chain is built from TRBV7-9 and TRBJ1-2, with TRBD1 as a possible D gene (5 bases). Germline CDR1 and CDR2: SEHNR and FQNEAQ (reference sequence). This CDR3 has 17 residues. The ends were cut back, 2 bases at V and 2 bases at J, with 18 bases in the middle. The CDR3 DNA sequence: TGTGCCAGCAGCTTAACGACTTTTGGAGGGGAGAACTATGGCTACACCTTC. Translation gives CASSLTTFGGENYGYTF.

CDR3 sequence (DNA): TGTGCCAGCAGTGAATCCCGTGACAGGGGCAACGGCTACACCTTC. It encodes CASSESRDRGNGYTF. The rearrangement uses TRBV2 and TRBJ1-2; 8 bases align to TRBD1. V lost 2 bases, J lost 8 bases, and 10 bases stayed unmatched. The CDR3 spans 15 residues. From germline, CDR1 is SNHLY and CDR2 FYNNEI.

The V gene is TRBV19, the J gene TRBJ1-1; D remains unclear. The CDR3 is made up of 13 amino acids. Trimming stripped 5 bases from V and 2 bases from J, with 9 bases between. The germline V gene has CDR1 LNHDA and CDR2 SQIVND (reference sequence). This CDR3 reads CASSLAPNTEAFF. The CDR3 DNA reads TGTGCCAGTAGTCTGGCCCCAAACACTGAAGCTTTCTTT.

This chain links TRBV29-1 with TRBJ2-7; D unresolved. Germline V gene sequence: CDR1 SQVTM, CDR2 ANQGSEA. The CDR3 length is 15 residues. Trimming stripped 8 bases from V and 3 bases from J, with 23 bases between. The CDR3 nucleotides read TGCAGCCCCGCCCAGGTTAAGGCGCAAGGCTACGAGCAGTACTTC. Translation: CSPAQVKAQGYEQYF.